The present TCR beta chain was sequenced within a study of control samples from healthy donors and cancer patients (dated by TCRdb to 2020 to 2021). Receptors were amplified or captured by the immunoSEQ multiplex PCR assay. What TCRdb holds here is the immuneACCESS table cut down to in-frame rearrangements. Part of the clones is not present; checked against another copy, under half of the missing clones reflect an unresolved V gene, and the others are unexplained. The sample table contains 130,000 to 150,000 clones; only one count was recorded for 80% to 95% of them. Under 4% of the sample is taken by the ten largest. The CDR1 and CDR2 encoded by the germline V gene are MGHDK and SYGVNS. Including the terminal cysteine and phenylalanine, the CDR3 comprises 13 residues. The entry retains the CDR3 DNA only, 39 bases that are in frame from base 1. Trimming removed 10 bases from V and 4 bases from J; the gene matches leave 8 bases unexplained.

In this sample, this clone turned up once. Its target antigen remains unknown. The input lacks base qualities; no much larger clone sits a single base away. The chain is assembled from TRBV25-1 and TRBJ2-7, with TRBD2 matching 9 junction bases. The source material was blood. The source is a man aged 25 to 40 in good health. Here the CDR3 is given as CATRGLAGYEQYF. Here is the DNA: TGTGCCACTCGGGGACTAGCCGGTTACGAGCAGTACTTC.